One sample yielded the 10 T cell receptor beta chains listed below, sequenced in a study of T cells in Graves' hyperthyroidism and ophthalmopathy. Amplified regions were TCR beta CDR3 sequences from RNA transcripts. With the HTBI primer set, the TCR CDR3 went through a first round of RT-PCR. TCRdb processed the multiplex PCR reads anew with MiXCR; each CDR3 protein has one entry. Of more than 300,000 distinct CDR3 sequences listed, approximately 18% are singletons. Sequenced: blood. The source of these receptors is a woman aged 25-40 years with Graves' hyperthyroidism that later progressed to Graves' ophthalmopathy.

This clonotype was observed many times. This chain connects TRBV6-1 to TRBJ2-5, with a weak D call TRBD1 (6 bases). V was cut by 0 bases and J by 4 bases, with 12 bases left in between. This CDR3 is 15 amino acids long. Germline V lookup: CDR1 MNHNS, CDR2 SASEGT. CDR3 region: CASSEAQGRGETQYF. CDR3 nucleotide sequence: TGTGCCAGCAGTGAAGCGCAGGGGCGAGGAGAGACCCAGTACTTC.

The V gene is TRBV6-1, the J gene TRBJ2-1; no firm D call. Germline V gene sequence: CDR1 MNHNS, CDR2 SASEGT. The CDR3 sequence is 14 residues long. V was cut by 3 bases and J by 6 bases, with 12 bases left in between. The CDR3 reads CASSESGLSNEQFF. The CDR3 nucleotides read TGTGCCAGCAGTGAGTCAGGTTTGAGCAATGAGCAGTTCTTC.

The rearrangement links TRBV5-8 to TRBJ2-7; TRBD2 matches 10 bases. The CDR3 runs 15 residues. Trimming at V came to 5 bases and at J to 1 base, leaving 6 bases not matched to a gene. The germline V gene has CDR1 SGHTS and CDR2 YDEGEE. In DNA form, the CDR3 reads TGTGCCAGCAGACGCGGGACTAGCGAATCCTACGAGCAGTACTTC. It yields the protein CASRRGTSESYEQYF.

This clonotype was picked up many times. This chain's CDR3 is CAISECGQGCQPQHF. The CDR3 nucleotides read TGTGCCATCAGTGAGTGCGGACAGGGCTGTCAGCCCCAGCATTTT. The J gene is TRBJ1-5, the V gene TRBV10-3; 8 bases are a match to TRBD1. V lost 1 base and J lost 6; bases outside the gene matches: 5. CDR3 length: 15 residues. Germline CDR1 reads ENHRY; CDR2 reads SYGVKD.

This clonotype was picked up many times. The chain links TRBV12-3 or TRBV12-4 to TRBJ1-2; TRBD1 matches 7 bases. Trimming cost V 3 bases and J 6 bases; bases outside gene matches: 4. CDR3 length: 13 residues. In nucleotides, the CDR3 is TGTGCCAGCAGTTTGATTACAGGGGATGGCTACACCTTC. Translation: CASSLITGDGYTF.

The rearrangement links TRBV5-5 to TRBJ2-5; TRBD2 matches 10 bases. With V trimmed by 1 base and J by 2 bases, 11 bases remained unmatched. Germline CDR1 and CDR2: SGHKS and YYEKEE (reference sequence). There are 18 residues in the CDR3. CDR3 coding DNA: TGTGCCAGCAGCTTGTTCCCCGCTAGCGGGAGTGGTCAAGAGACCCAGTACTTC. This codes for CASSLFPASGSGQETQYF.

As for this clonotype: Possible read error: a much larger clone is one base away. The rearrangement joins TRBV10-3 to TRBJ1-3, with D uncertain. The CDR3 is 14 residues long. Germline CDR1 is ENHRY and CDR2 is SYGVKD. Here the CDR3 DNA reads TGTGCCATCAGTGATGAAAACTCTGGAAACACCACATATTTT. Protein product: CAISDENSGNTTYF.

This clonotype was seen at least ten times. This chain uses TRBV5-1 with TRBJ1-2; TRBD1 matches at 8 bases. The CDR3 spans 14 residues. CDR1 and CDR2 from the germline V gene are SGHRS and YFSETQ. J gave up 8 bases and V 0 bases, and 6 bases lay outside the gene matches. The CDR3 loop reads CASSLGDRGRGYTF. CDR3 nucleotides: TGCGCCAGCAGCTTGGGTGACAGGGGACGCGGCTACACCTTC.

The sample holds many counts of this clonotype. The V gene is TRBV7-9, the J gene TRBJ2-5, with D perhaps matching TRBD1 (6 bases). Germline CDR1 and CDR2: SEHNR and FQNEAQ (reference sequence). V was clipped by 1 base and J by 1 base, with 13 bases between them. The CDR3 has 16 amino acids. The CDR3 region has the DNA TGTGCCAGCAGCTTAGGAAACAGGGAAACCCAAGAGACCCAGTACTTC. Its protein product is CASSLGNRETQETQYF.

This clonotype was seen at least ten times. The chain combines TRBV19 with TRBJ2-1, with D perhaps TRBD1 (8 bases). The CDR3 covers 15 residues. V was shortened by 4 bases and J by 2 bases, with 12 bases between the two germline ends. Per the germline V gene, CDR1 is LNHDA and CDR2 is SQIVND (reference sequence). CDR3 DNA: TGTGCCAGTAGTACACAGGGGGGGACCTACAATGAGCAGTTCTTC. Its translation: CASSTQGGTYNEQFF.